This passage covers 18 T cell receptor beta chains from one sample sequenced in a study of cytomegalovirus exposure and HLA in healthy donors. The method was immunoSEQ multiplex PCR; TCRdb's version includes in-frame clones alone and lacks a portion of them. The sample includes 100,000 to 150,000 clones, about 88% of them seen just once. The sample comprised PBMCs. These receptors all come from a woman between 18 and 29 years old in good health and CMV-seronegative.

This clone was seen only a few times. The chain carries TRBV23-1 and TRBJ1-2; TRBD1 is a possible D gene (5 bases). TRBV23-1 is given ORF status, its function remaining uncertain. Trimming cost V 6 bases and J 8 bases, with 13 bases left between them. The CDR3 consists of 12 residues. The CDR3 DNA follows: TGCGCCAGCAGGGGACTTTTCTCCGGCTACACCTTC. Amino acids: CASRGLFSGYTF.

The chain recombines TRBV11-2 with TRBJ2-7, with 10 bases that match TRBD2. This CDR3 is built from 16 residues. Germline trimming cut 5 bases from V and 3 bases from J; bases unmatched to any gene: 10. Germline V gene data show CDR1 as SGHAT and CDR2 as FQNNGV. DNA for the CDR3: TGTGCCAGCAGCACGAGACCACTAGCGGGACGCTACGAGCAGTACTTC. Encoded protein: CASSTRPLAGRYEQYF.

The J gene is TRBJ1-2, the V gene TRBV30; a weak D match, TRBD1 (5 bases). Germline V gene data show CDR1 as GTSNPN and CDR2 as SVGIG (reference sequence). The V gene lost 0 bases and the J gene lost 1 base, with 18 bases spanning the gap. The CDR3 is made up of 17 amino acids. CDR3: CAWSVTSRREYNYGYTF. Here the CDR3 DNA reads TGTGCCTGGAGTGTGACATCCCGCAGGGAATATAACTATGGCTACACCTTC. The variable domain in full, with the rest retrieved from reference TRBV30 and TRBJ1-2, is SQTIHQWPATLVQPVGSPLSLECTVEGTSNPNLYWYRQAAGRGLQLLFYSVGIGQISSEVPQNLSASRPQDRQFILSSKKLLLSDSGFYLCAWSVTSRREYNYGYTFGSGTRLTVV.

This clone was picked up one time. The chain uses TRBV28 and TRBJ2-7, with 9 bases fitting TRBD1. V shed 11 bases, J shed 7 bases, and the junction held 21 bases outside the gene matches. CDR1 is MDHEN, CDR2 SYDVKM, per germline. This CDR3 comprises 16 residues. DNA of the CDR3: TGTGCCGGCTCTGACAGGGGGGACGGTCCCGCGTGGGAGCAGTACTTC. It encodes CAGSDRGDGPAWEQYF.

This clone was observed once. The V gene is TRBV5-4, the J gene TRBJ1-6, with 9 nucleotides matching TRBD1. This CDR3 is built from 14 residues. Trimming took 4 bases from V and 7 from J; bases not matched to a gene: 3. Germline assignment: CDR1 SGHNT and CDR2 YYREEE (reference sequence). The CDR3 DNA follows: TGTGCCAGCAGCCTAACAGGGGGCAATTCACCCCTCCACTTT. Translating gives CASSLTGGNSPLHF.

The V call is TRBV28, the J call TRBJ1-1, with D hard to call. With 5 bases removed from V and 4 bases from J, the gap between germline ends came to 14 bases. CDR3 size: 14 residues. Germline V lookup: CDR1 MDHEN, CDR2 SYDVKM. CDR3 in amino acids: CASSQVRVGTEAFF. In DNA form, the CDR3 reads TGTGCCAGCAGTCAGGTACGAGTAGGCACTGAAGCTTTCTTT.

The V call is TRBV11-2, the J call TRBJ1-1; unclear D gene. The CDR3 is made up of 17 amino acids. V lost 1 base and J lost 0, with 15 bases in between. Germline V gene lookup returns CDR1 SGHAT and CDR2 FQNNGV. The CDR3 loop is CASSLGPLLVMNTEAFF. The CDR3 DNA sequence: TGTGCCAGCAGCTTAGGTCCCCTATTGGTGATGAACACTGAAGCTTTCTTT.

V and J are TRBV30 and TRBJ2-5; the D gene is possibly TRBD2 (6 bases). Between the trimmed V and J ends, which lost 5 bases and 3 bases, there was a span of 10 bases. Germline CDR1 GTSNPN, CDR2 SVGIG (reference sequence). The CDR3 is 12 residues long. The CDR3, as DNA: TGTGCCTGGGGCGGGGTAGAAGAGACCCAGTACTTC. It specifies CAWGGVEETQYF.

The J gene is TRBJ1-2, the V gene TRBV4-2; D possibly corresponds to TRBD1 (6 bases). Looked up from germline, CDR1 is LGHNA and CDR2 is YNFKEQ. This CDR3 is built from 16 residues. The V end was cut by 3 bases, the J end by 7 bases, with 21 bases between. As DNA, the CDR3 is TGTGCCAGCAGCCAGCGCAGGGGTGGAAAAGGCTTTGGCTACACCTTC. Translating it yields CASSQRRGGKGFGYTF.

The chain uses TRBV4-1 and TRBJ2-7; TRBD1 agrees at 7 bases. The CDR3 totals 15 residues. The junction had 5 bases not matched to a gene; V was cut back by 0 bases and J by 3 bases. Germline assignment: CDR1 MGHRA and CDR2 YSYEKL. The CDR3 coding sequence is TGCGCCAGCAGCCAAGATCTTAACAGGGGCTACGAGCAGTACGTC. Translation gives CASSQDLNRGYEQYV.

This clone was found once. The chain has TRBV7-2 and TRBJ2-7, with D possibly TRBD2 on 5 matching bases. This CDR3 is 15 amino acids long. V lost 1 base and J lost 3, with 13 bases in between. Germline CDR1 reads SGHTA; CDR2 reads FQGNSA. The CDR3 spells CASSLEVTGIYEQYV. CDR3 bases: TGTGCCAGCAGCTTAGAAGTCACGGGGATCTACGAGCAGTACGTC.

Note on this clone: The same CDR3 also results from other DNA sequences found in this sample. The V call is TRBV6-1, the J call TRBJ2-3; TRBD2 matches 8 bases. With 2 bases clipped from V and 3 bases from J, the junction kept 4 bases outside the gene matches. The CDR3 is 15 amino acids. CDR1 is MNHNS, CDR2 SASEGT, per germline. DNA for the CDR3: TGTGCCAGCAGTGAAATGGCGGGAGGTACAGATACGCAGTATTTT. This sequence encodes CASSEMAGGTDTQYF.

This chain connects TRBV5-6 to TRBJ2-3; TRBD1 might be the D (5 bases). V was clipped by 1 base and J by 5 bases, with 14 bases between them. The germline V gene has CDR1 SGHDT and CDR2 YYEEEE. The CDR3 consists of 15 residues. The CDR3 reads CASSLLAGSGDTQYF. The CDR3 DNA reads TGTGCCAGCAGCTTGTTAGCAGGGTCGGGAGATACGCAGTATTTT.

About this clone itself: This sample includes further DNA sequences coding for the same CDR3. The chain joins TRBV7-6 to TRBJ2-3; 8 nucleotides match TRBD1. The ends lost 4 bases at V and 3 bases at J; junction bases unmatched: 3. Germline V lookup: CDR1 SGHVS, CDR2 FNYEAQ. The CDR3 sequence is 14 residues long. CDR3 coding DNA: TGTGCCAGCAGCTCCGGACAGGGTACAGATACGCAGTATTTT. It specifies CASSSGQGTDTQYF.

CDR3 region: CASSRDSDLSGNTIYF. The CDR3 nucleotides read TGTGCCAGCAGCCGGGACAGTGACCTCTCTGGAAACACCATATATTTT. V gene TRBV5-4 combines with J gene TRBJ1-3; TRBD1 agrees at 7 bases. CDR1 is SGHNT and CDR2 is YYREEE in the germline V gene (reference sequence). This CDR3 has 16 amino acids. With 4 bases clipped from V and 0 bases from J, the junction kept 7 bases outside the gene matches.

This sequence joins TRBV28 and TRBJ1-2; tentative D call: TRBD1 (6 bases). The CDR3 has 12 residues. Germline V lookup: CDR1 MDHEN, CDR2 SYDVKM. V lost 5 bases and J lost 3, with 7 bases in between. This CDR3 reads CASSHRDYGYTF. Here the CDR3 DNA reads TGTGCCAGCAGTCACAGGGACTATGGCTACACCTTC.

This clone was recorded once. The chain combines TRBV5-6 with TRBJ1-1; D is undetermined. Germline assignment: CDR1 SGHDT and CDR2 YYEEEE. CDR3 length: 14 residues. V was cut by 2 bases and J by 3 bases, with 11 bases left in between. CDR3 residues: CASSFGLWDTEAFF. CDR3 sequence (DNA): TGTGCCAGCAGCTTTGGGCTGTGGGACACTGAAGCTTTCTTT.

J is TRBJ1-3 and V is TRBV6-5, with D perhaps matching TRBD1 (5 bases). There are 13 residues in the CDR3. V was clipped by 5 bases and J by 3 bases, with 8 bases between them. The germline gives CDR1 MNHEY, CDR2 SVGAGI. DNA of the CDR3: TGTGCCAGCAGTAAAGACAGTGGAAACACCATATATTTT. Translation: CASSKDSGNTIYF.